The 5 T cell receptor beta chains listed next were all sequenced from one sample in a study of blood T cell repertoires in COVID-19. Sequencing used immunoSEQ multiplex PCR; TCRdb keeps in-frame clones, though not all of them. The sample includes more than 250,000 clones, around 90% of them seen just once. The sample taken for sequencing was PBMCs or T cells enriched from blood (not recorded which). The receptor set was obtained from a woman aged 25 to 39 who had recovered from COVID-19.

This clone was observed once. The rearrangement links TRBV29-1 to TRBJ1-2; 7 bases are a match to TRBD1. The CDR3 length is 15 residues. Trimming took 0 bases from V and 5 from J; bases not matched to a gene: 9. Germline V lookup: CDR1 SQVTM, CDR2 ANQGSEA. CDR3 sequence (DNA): TGCAGCGTTGAAGATTGGGGGACAGAGTTTTATGGCTACACCTTC. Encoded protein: CSVEDWGTEFYGYTF.

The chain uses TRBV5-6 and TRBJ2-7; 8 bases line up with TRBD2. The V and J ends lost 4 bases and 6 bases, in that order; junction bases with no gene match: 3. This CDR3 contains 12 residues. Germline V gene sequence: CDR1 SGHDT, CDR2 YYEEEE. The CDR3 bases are TGTGCCAGCAGCCCCGGGACTAGCGAGCAGTACTTC. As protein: CASSPGTSEQYF.

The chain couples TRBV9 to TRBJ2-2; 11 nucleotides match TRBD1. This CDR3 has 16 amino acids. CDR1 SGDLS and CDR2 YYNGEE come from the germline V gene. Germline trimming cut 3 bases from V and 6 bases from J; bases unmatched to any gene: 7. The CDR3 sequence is CASSERTGGAPGELFF. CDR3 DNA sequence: TGTGCCAGCAGCGAGCGGACAGGGGGCGCCCCCGGGGAGCTGTTTTTT.

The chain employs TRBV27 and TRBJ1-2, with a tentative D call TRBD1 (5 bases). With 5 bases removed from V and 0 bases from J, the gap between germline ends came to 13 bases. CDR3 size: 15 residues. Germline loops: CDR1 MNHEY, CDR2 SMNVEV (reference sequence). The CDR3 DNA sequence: TGTGCCAGCAGTCGCGATCCGACAGCTAACTATGGCTACACCTTC. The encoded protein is CASSRDPTANYGYTF.

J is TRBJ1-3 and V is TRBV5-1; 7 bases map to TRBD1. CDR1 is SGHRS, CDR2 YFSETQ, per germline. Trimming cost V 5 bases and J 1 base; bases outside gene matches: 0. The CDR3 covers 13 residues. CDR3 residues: CASRTGSGNTIYF. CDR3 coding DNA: TGCGCCAGCAGGACAGGGTCTGGAAACACCATATATTTT.